The present T cell receptor (beta chain) was sequenced within a study of blood T cells in healthy people across ages (dated by TCRdb to the mid-2010s). Regarding the study in general: In model experiments, template switching captured roughly one uniquely barcoded TCR beta cDNA molecule for every two T cells. The study measured age-related changes in TCR beta repertoire diversity using deep sequencing normalized with unique cDNA molecular identifiers. The donors were split into four age groups: young (average about 16 years), middle-aged (39), aged (approximately 60) and long-lived (approximately 80). To avoid experimental bias, donors of different ages were distributed randomly across sequencing lanes. The study analyzed two additional independent replicas of 1 million unique cDNA reads from the same blood draw for two donors, one aged 18 to 29 and one aged 80 or older.

The library was generated by 5' RACE. Sequencing instrument: Illumina HiSeq 2500. A second PCR of about 7 to 12 cycles was run with a J-beta primer mix and a sample-barcoded 5' primer. Each TCR beta cDNA molecule received a unique molecular identifier from a template-switch 5' adaptor carrying 12 random nucleotides. At least 2.5 million CDR3-containing paired-end reads were obtained from each sample. First-strand cDNA was synthesized from all RNA with the Mint cDNA synthesis kit, primed by a TRBC-specific oligonucleotide. Following uracil-DNA glycosylase treatment, a first 18-cycle PCR with universal primers M1SS and BC2_uni_R was performed on all cDNA. Processing in the source paper ran as follows. For normalization, 1 million high-quality reads, each with a distinct molecular identifier, were randomly selected from each sample. Instead of being binned into consensus sequences, reads with shared molecular identifiers were discarded. MiTCR, run with a Q25 quality threshold and the strictest error-elimination algorithm, handled CDR3 identification, clonotype clustering and error correction. A nonparametric unseen species model with Euler transformation was used to estimate a lower bound on total TCR beta diversity. In-frame beta chains were kept once TCRdb had trimmed the public reads at Q25 with fastp and called clones with MiXCR. Rows with a matching CDR3 protein are joined into one entry that keeps the most common DNA and genes. TCRdb, rather than the study authors, made the V and J calls. This sample gives 710,000 or so distinct CDR3 sequences in total; approximately 30% of them show up just once. Of the sample, 15% falls within the top ten clones.

Reading the germline V gene gives CDR1 SGHTA and CDR2 FQGNSA. Unmatched junction bases come to 6, with V trimmed by 1 base and J by 0 bases. The CDR3 has 17 amino acids, counting the end cysteine and phenylalanine. The retained sequence is limited to the CDR3, 51 bases, with the frame set at the first base. What the study reported, not specific to this receptor: Donor CMV infection status was unknown, potentially confounding age-related changes in expanded clonotypes. The long-lived group showed more naive CD4+ T cells, fewer expanded clones and increased TCR diversity than the aged group, suggesting age selection. Bulk unsorted PBMC profiling prevented conclusive comparison of naive and antigen-experienced compartments. As age increased, observed TCR beta diversity per million T cells dropped in a roughly linear way, and a significant reduction was already evident by age about 40. The percentage of naive T cells measured by flow cytometry correlated strongly with observed TCR beta diversity. Total diversity estimates from one million sequenced T cells were considered lower bounds and underestimates.

Donors were 40 or so systemically healthy Caucasian individuals from Russia aged roughly 6 to 90 years. About 10 milliliters of peripheral blood were collected from each donor into EDTA-treated Vacutainer tubes. Ficoll-Paque density-gradient centrifugation was used to isolate PBMCs, with at least 6.5 million per sample. Total RNA was extracted from PBMCs with Trizol reagent, with at least 6 micrograms obtained per sample. Naive CD45RAhigh/CD27high T cell percentages were measured by flow cytometry on a PBMC aliquot from every donor. The table lists this clonotype with many counts. The antigen this receptor binds is unknown. Per-base quality was not reported, and no clone a single base away is much larger than it.

This sequence was found in a woman older than 75 in good health. Donor details come from another sample of the same person, matched by shared clones. The material sequenced was blood. The chain is encoded by TRBV7-2 joined to TRBJ2-7; 10 central nucleotides agree with TRBD2. The CDR3 region: CASSLVSSGGLSYEQYF. The nucleotide sequence is TGTGCCAGCAGCTTAGTCTCTAGCGGGGGCCTCTCCTACGAGCAGTACTTC.